A selection of T cell receptor beta chains follows, all from one sample in a study of OX40 agonist ivuxolimab in advanced cancers. The repertoire was sequenced with immunoSEQ multiplex PCR; TCRdb's copy has only in-frame clones and lacks some. The profile shows approximately 69,000 clones, around 90% of them singletons. Source: CD4+ or CD8+ T cells sorted from blood, taken in a trial of the OX40 agonist ivuxolimab. The receptors originated from an adult with an advanced solid tumor such as melanoma, head and neck, liver or kidney cancer. The CDR3 runs from the conserved cysteine through the conserved F or W. The D gene is left open where the match is weak. Clone size is not always given. Where it is, it says once, few, many or a class for expanded clones.

D gene	J gene	clone size	V gene	CDR3 protein	CDR3 DNA
-	TRBJ2-3	-	TRBV7-3	CASSLGLASDTQYF	TGTGCCAGCAGCTTGGGGCTAGCTTCAGATACGCAGTATTTT
-	TRBJ2-5	-	TRBV6-5	CASRVGSRETQYF	TGTGCCAGCAGAGTAGGCAGTAGAGAGACCCAGTACTTC
-	TRBJ2-1	-	TRBV7-2	CASSSRGGEGYNEQFF	TGTGCCAGCAGCTCCCGTGGGGGAGAGGGATACAATGAGCAGTTCTTC
-	TRBJ1-2	-	TRBV6-6	CASLLGTGYGYTF	TGTGCCAGCTTATTAGGGACTGGGTATGGCTACACCTTC
-	TRBJ2-3	few	TRBV18	CASSPDTDTQYF	TGTGCCAGCTCACCTGACACAGATACGCAGTATTTT
TRBD2	TRBJ2-7	-	TRBV10-3	CAISGLAGSYEQYF	TGTGCCATCAGTGGACTAGCGGGCTCCTACGAGCAGTACTTC
TRBD2	TRBJ2-5	-	TRBV11-2	CASSLGVREPETQYF	TGTGCCAGCAGCTTAGGAGTGCGGGAGCCAGAGACCCAGTACTTC
-	TRBJ1-6	-	TRBV19	CASSIGRTDSPLHF	TGTGCCAGTAGTATAGGTCGGACCGATTCACCCCTCCACTTT
TRBD1	TRBJ2-2	-	TRBV15	CATSTGTANTGELFF	TGTGCCACCAGCACCGGGACAGCGAACACCGGGGAGCTGTTTTTT
-	TRBJ1-3	-	TRBV9	CASSVGTSSGNTIYF	TGTGCCAGCAGCGTAGGCACCTCCTCTGGAAACACCATATATTTT
-	TRBJ2-5	-	TRBV28	CASSLWTAGWETQYF	TGTGCCAGCAGTTTATGGACCGCGGGTTGGGAGACCCAGTACTTC
TRBD1	TRBJ1-5	-	TRBV5-1	CASAETGTGDQPQHF	TGCGCCAGCGCCGAAACCGGGACAGGGGATCAGCCCCAGCATTTT
TRBD1	TRBJ2-7	once	TRBV6-6	CASSRTGGNEQYF	TGTGCCAGCAGTCGGACAGGGGGGAACGAGCAGTACTTC
-	TRBJ1-5	-	TRBV29-1	CSVGNGGSNQPQHF	TGCAGCGTAGGGAACGGGGGTAGCAATCAGCCCCAGCATTTT
-	TRBJ2-3	once	TRBV6-1	CASRGGSWSTDTQYF	TGTGCCAGCAGAGGAGGGAGTTGGAGCACAGATACGCAGTATTTT
TRBD2	TRBJ2-1	-	TRBV9	CASSALKLSGSGNEQFF	TGTGCCAGCAGCGCACTCAAGCTTAGCGGGAGTGGCAATGAGCAGTTCTTC
-	TRBJ2-5	-	TRBV28	CASSGTVRETQYF	TGTGCCAGCAGTGGCACGGTTCGGGAGACCCAGTACTTC
-	TRBJ2-4	-	TRBV18	CASSPDRLAKNIQYF	TGTGCCAGCTCACCGGACCGTTTAGCCAAAAACATTCAGTACTTC
TRBD2	TRBJ2-1	-	TRBV5-1	CASKTSGYEQFF	TGCGCCAGCAAAACTAGCGGCTATGAGCAGTTCTTC
-	TRBJ1-1	-	TRBV19	CASSIVQGTEAFF	TGTGCCAGTAGTATAGTGCAGGGCACTGAAGCTTTCTTT
-	TRBJ2-7	-	TRBV5-1	CASSLDPGVSYEQYF	TGCGCCAGCAGCTTGGATCCGGGAGTCTCCTACGAGCAGTACTTC
-	TRBJ1-4	once	TRBV5-6	CASSPTNGLNEKLFF	TGTGCCAGCAGCCCGACGAACGGCCTTAATGAAAAACTGTTTTTT
TRBD2	TRBJ2-3	few	TRBV7-9	CASRNLAGDRDTQYF	TGTGCCAGCAGGAATCTAGCGGGAGACAGAGATACGCAGTATTTT
-	TRBJ2-5	-	TRBV11-2	CASSLGPWRPDQETQYF	TGTGCCAGCAGCTTAGGACCTTGGCGACCGGACCAAGAGACCCAGTACTTC
TRBD1	TRBJ1-4	-	TRBV6-5	CASSPKGTGGEKLFF	TGTGCCAGCAGCCCAAAAGGGACAGGGGGTGAAAAACTGTTTTTT
-	TRBJ2-1	-	TRBV5-6	CASSRVTGEYNEQFF	TGTGCCAGCAGCCGTGTAACGGGAGAGTACAATGAGCAGTTCTTC
-	TRBJ1-5	-	TRBV11-2	CASSLTSGGNQPQHF	TGTGCCAGCAGCTTAACGTCTGGGGGCAATCAGCCCCAGCATTTT
-	TRBJ2-2	-	TRBV6-6	CASSILGGENTGELFF	TGTGCCAGCAGTATACTCGGTGGAGAGAACACCGGGGAGCTGTTTTTT
-	TRBJ1-2	-	TRBV21-1	CASSKADIHYGYTF	TGTGCCAGCAGCAAAGCGGACATACACTATGGCTACACCTTC
-	TRBJ1-4	once	TRBV5-1	CASSLEGGTKGEKLFF	TGCGCCAGCAGCTTGGAGGGGGGGACAAAGGGTGAAAAACTGTTTTTT
TRBD1	TRBJ2-3	-	TRBV15	CATSRDSPGQPTDTQYF	TGTGCCACCAGCAGAGATTCCCCGGGACAGCCTACAGATACGCAGTATTTT
TRBD2	TRBJ2-7	-	TRBV27	CASSTRTSSLYEQYF	TGTGCCAGCAGTACTCGGACTAGCTCCCTCTACGAGCAGTACTTC
TRBD1	TRBJ2-7	-	TRBV7-2	CASSSRQGAGEQYF	TGTGCCAGCAGCTCTAGACAGGGGGCGGGAGAGCAGTACTTC
-	TRBJ2-6	-	TRBV6-6	CASSYGGSGANVLTF	TGTGCCAGCAGTTACGGCGGCTCTGGGGCCAACGTCCTGACTTTC
-	TRBJ2-7	-	TRBV5-3	CARSFRELPRVQYF	TGTGCCAGAAGCTTCAGGGAACTGCCTCGAGTGCAGTACTTC
TRBD1	TRBJ2-7	once	TRBV11-1	CASSFLGQGASEQYF	TGTGCCAGCAGCTTTTTAGGACAGGGGGCCTCCGAGCAGTACTTC
TRBD2	TRBJ2-5	-	TRBV7-9	CASSLATSGGTQYF	TGTGCCAGCAGCTTAGCGACTAGCGGAGGGACCCAGTACTTC
-	TRBJ1-1	-	TRBV10-3	CAIKRQDTNTEAFF	TGTGCCATAAAAAGACAGGATACTAACACTGAAGCTTTCTTT
-	TRBJ2-1	once	TRBV18	CASSRTRGNEQFF	TGTGCCAGCTCCCGGACTCGAGGTAATGAGCAGTTCTTC
-	TRBJ2-7	-	TRBV7-2	CASSLTGPPIYEQYF	TGTGCCAGCAGCTTAACCGGGCCCCCCATCTACGAGCAGTACTTC
-	TRBJ2-2	-	TRBV2	CASRSRRRTGELFF	TGTGCCAGCAGGTCTAGGCGGCGCACCGGGGAGCTGTTTTTT
TRBD2	TRBJ2-2	-	TRBV7-2	CASSSRLAGGLSGELFF	TGTGCCAGCAGCTCCCGACTAGCGGGAGGGTTGTCCGGGGAGCTGTTTTTT
TRBD2	TRBJ2-5	-	TRBV28	CASSSMTSGREYQETQYF	TGTGCCAGCAGTTCCATGACTAGCGGGAGAGAGTACCAAGAGACCCAGTACTTC
-	TRBJ2-1	-	TRBV5-1	CASSFQWSGSYNEQFF	TGCGCCAGCAGCTTTCAATGGTCGGGATCCTACAATGAGCAGTTCTTC
-	TRBJ1-3	-	TRBV11-3	CASSLGPAQNTIYF	TGTGCCAGCAGCTTAGGTCCAGCGCAGAACACCATATATTTT
-	TRBJ2-5	-	TRBV29-1	CSVGTEETQYF	TGCAGCGTTGGGACAGAAGAGACCCAGTACTTC
TRBD2	TRBJ2-1	-	TRBV18	CASSRAGDVDEQFF	TGTGCCAGCTCCCGAGCGGGAGACGTGGATGAGCAGTTCTTC
TRBD2	TRBJ2-1	-	TRBV7-6	CASSFGLAGSYNEQFF	TGTGCCAGCAGCTTCGGACTAGCGGGGAGCTACAATGAGCAGTTCTTC
-	TRBJ2-7	-	TRBV7-9	CASSLSGSSYEQYF	TGTGCCAGCAGCTTATCCGGGAGCTCCTACGAGCAGTACTTC
-	TRBJ1-2	-	TRBV28	CASSLGPSYGYTF	TGTGCCAGCAGTTTAGGTCCGAGCTATGGCTACACCTTC
TRBD2	TRBJ2-4	-	TRBV19	CASSSREGLAKNIQYF	TGTGCCAGTAGTTCCCGGGAGGGCCTAGCCAAAAACATTCAGTACTTC
-	TRBJ2-7	-	TRBV19	CASSIGSEQYF	TGTGCCAGTAGTATCGGTTCCGAGCAGTACTTC
-	TRBJ1-1	-	TRBV18	CASSPRGNTEAFF	TGTGCCAGCTCACCACGGGGGAACACTGAAGCTTTCTTT